This TCR beta chain appears in the sequencing data of a study of beta chain features in type 1 diabetes. Germline V gene sequence: CDR1 DFQATT, CDR2 SNEGSKA (reference sequence). CDR3 length: 11 amino acids. V lost 0 bases to trimming and J lost 11 bases, with 7 bases between them. Isolated RNA was reverse transcribed in full, so expressed TCRB transcripts were sequenced. Sequenced by immunoSEQ multiplex PCR; TCRdb stores in-frame clones only, minus some. Here the sample spans 300,000 to 400,000 clones, 10% to 15% being singletons. This clone was counted between two and nine times. The V gene is TRBV20-1, the J gene TRBJ1-4; D is uncertain. The sequence was obtained from a man between 18 and 29 years old in good health. Sample: naive CD4+ T cells from blood. The CDR3 loop is CSARDQKKLFF. CDR3 bases: TGCAGTGCTAGAGATCAGAAGAAACTGTTTTTT.